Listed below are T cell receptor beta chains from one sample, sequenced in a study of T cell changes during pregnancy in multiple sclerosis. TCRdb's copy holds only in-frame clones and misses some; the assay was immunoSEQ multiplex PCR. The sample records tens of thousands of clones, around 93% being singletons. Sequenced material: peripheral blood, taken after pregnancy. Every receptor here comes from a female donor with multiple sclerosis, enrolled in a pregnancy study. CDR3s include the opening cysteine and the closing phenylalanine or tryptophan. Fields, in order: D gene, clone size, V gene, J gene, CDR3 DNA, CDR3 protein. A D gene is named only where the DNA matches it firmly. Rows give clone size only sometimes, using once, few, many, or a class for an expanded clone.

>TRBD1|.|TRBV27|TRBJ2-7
TGTGCCAGCAGTTTATTTTCTGGGACAGGGAACGAGCAGTACTTC
CASSLFSGTGNEQYF
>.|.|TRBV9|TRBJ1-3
TGTGCCAGCAGCGTGGGGGGAGGTGGAAACACCATATATTTT
CASSVGGGGNTIYF
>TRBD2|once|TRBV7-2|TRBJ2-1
TGTGCCAGCAGCCTCCGACTAGCGGGAGTGGTCTACAATGAGCAGTTCTTC
CASSLRLAGVVYNEQFF
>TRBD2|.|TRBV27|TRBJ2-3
TGTGCCAGCAGTCTCAGGACTAGCGGGAGTATATTTAAAGATACGCAGTATTTT
CASSLRTSGSIFKDTQYF
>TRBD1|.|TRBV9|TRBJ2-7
TGTGCCAGCAGCGTAGGGGGACAGGATAACTACGAGCAGTACTTC
CASSVGGQDNYEQYF
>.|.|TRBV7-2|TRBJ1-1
TGTGCCAGCAGCCAAAGGGGGGGCCGGCGTTCTGAAGCTTTCTTT
CASSQRGGRRSEAFF
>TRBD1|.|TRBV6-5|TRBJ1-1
TGTGCCACCAGACAGGGGGCGATGGCTTTCTTT
CATRQGAMAFF
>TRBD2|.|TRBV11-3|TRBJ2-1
TGTGCCAGCAGCTATACTAGCGGGAGGGTAGGAAATGAGCAGTTCTTC
CASSYTSGRVGNEQFF
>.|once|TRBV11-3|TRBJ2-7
TGTGCCAGCAGCCGAGCTAATGCGGGCTACGAGCAGTACTTC
CASSRANAGYEQYF
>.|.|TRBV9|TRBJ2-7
TGTGCCAGCAGCGTAGTATTGGGGGGCGAGCAGTACTTC
CASSVVLGGEQYF
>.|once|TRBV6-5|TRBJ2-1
TGTGCCAGCAGTTACCGTTTAGCGGATTACAATGAGCAGTTCTTC
CASSYRLADYNEQFF